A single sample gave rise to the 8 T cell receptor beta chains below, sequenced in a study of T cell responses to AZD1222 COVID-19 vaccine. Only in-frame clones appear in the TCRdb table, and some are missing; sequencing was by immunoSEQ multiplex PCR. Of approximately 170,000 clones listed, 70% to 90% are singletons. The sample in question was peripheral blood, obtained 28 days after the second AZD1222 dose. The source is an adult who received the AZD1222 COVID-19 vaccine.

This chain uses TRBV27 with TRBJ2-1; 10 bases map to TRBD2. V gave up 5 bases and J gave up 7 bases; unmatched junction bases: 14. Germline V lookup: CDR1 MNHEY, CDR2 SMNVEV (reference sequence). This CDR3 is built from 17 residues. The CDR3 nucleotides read TGTGCCAGCAGTCTTATCAAGGGGACTAGCGTCAGAAATGAGCAGTTCTTC. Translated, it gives CASSLIKGTSVRNEQFF.

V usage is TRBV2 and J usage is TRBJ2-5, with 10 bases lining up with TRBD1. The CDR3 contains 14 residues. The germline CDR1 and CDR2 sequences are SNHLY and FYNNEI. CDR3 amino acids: CAQRDRGLQETQYF. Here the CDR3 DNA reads TGTGCGCAGCGGGACAGGGGCTTGCAAGAGACCCAGTACTTC.

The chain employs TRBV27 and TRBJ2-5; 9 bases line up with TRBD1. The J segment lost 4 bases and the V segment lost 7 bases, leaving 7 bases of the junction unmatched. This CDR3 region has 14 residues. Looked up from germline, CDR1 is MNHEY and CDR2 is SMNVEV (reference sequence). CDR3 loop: CASTSLDRGETQYF. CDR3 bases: TGTGCCAGCACCTCCTTGGACAGGGGAGAGACCCAGTACTTC.

The chain's CDR3 is CASSQDLPPGVKEGTQYF. Here the CDR3 DNA reads TGTGCCAGCAGCCAAGACCTACCCCCGGGGGTAAAAGAAGGGACCCAGTACTTC. The chain couples TRBV3-1 (or the pseudogene TRBV3-2) to TRBJ2-5, with D perhaps matching TRBD2 (6 bases). V lost 0 bases and J 7 bases, leaving 24 bases between the germline ends. The V gene's germline CDR1 is LGHDT and CDR2 YNNKEL (reference sequence). The CDR3 sequence is 18 residues long.

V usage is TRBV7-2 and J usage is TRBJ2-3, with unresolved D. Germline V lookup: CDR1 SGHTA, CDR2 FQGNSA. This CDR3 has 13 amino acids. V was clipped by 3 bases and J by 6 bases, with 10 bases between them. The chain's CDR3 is CASSLGNGDTQYF. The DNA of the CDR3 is TGTGCCAGCAGCTTGGGAAACGGGGATACGCAGTATTTT.

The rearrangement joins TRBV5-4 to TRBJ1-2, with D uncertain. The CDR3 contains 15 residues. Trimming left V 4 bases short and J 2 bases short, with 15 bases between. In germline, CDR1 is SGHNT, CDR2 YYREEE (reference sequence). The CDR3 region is CASSPSQEPNYGYTF. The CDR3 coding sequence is TGTGCCAGCAGCCCGAGTCAGGAGCCAAACTATGGCTACACCTTC.

CDR3 nucleotides: TGTGCCAGCAGCTTAGATCTAGCGGGGGTGGAGACCCAGTACTTC. It yields the protein CASSLDLAGVETQYF. The chain joins TRBV7-9 to TRBJ2-5; 10 bases agree with TRBD2. The CDR3 has 15 amino acids. V trimming: 1 base; J trimming: 5 bases; junction bases outside the gene matches: 4. Germline loops: CDR1 SEHNR, CDR2 FQNEAQ (reference sequence).

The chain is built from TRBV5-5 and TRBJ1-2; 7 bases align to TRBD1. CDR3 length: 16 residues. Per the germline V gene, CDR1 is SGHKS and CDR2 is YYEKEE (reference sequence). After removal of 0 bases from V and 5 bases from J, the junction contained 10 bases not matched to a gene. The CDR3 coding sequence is TGTGCCAGCAGCTTGGACGGAGGACAGGACCGATATGGCTACACCTTC. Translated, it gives CASSLDGGQDRYGYTF.